These 19 T cell receptor beta chains came from one sample sequenced in a study of PD-1 blockade in classical Hodgkin lymphoma. Time point here: cycle 4 day 1 (C4D1), after six to seven weeks of nivolumab. Exposure to brentuximab vedotin varied, and each patient had relapsed following autologous stem cell transplantation. It was by magnetic negative selection that CD4+ T cells were purified from thawed PBMCs. Only in-frame clones appear in the TCRdb table, and some are missing; sequencing was by immunoSEQ multiplex PCR. The data hold approximately 13,000 clones, with almost 90% observed a single time. The sample here was CD4+ T cells from blood, taken before the fourth cycle of nivolumab. The source is a human donor with classical Hodgkin lymphoma.

This sequence joins TRBV28 and TRBJ2-5, with D possibly TRBD1 on 5 matching bases. Germline CDR1 reads MDHEN; CDR2 reads SYDVKM. The V and J ends lost 6 bases and 2 bases respectively, with 16 bases between them. This CDR3 contains 15 residues. The CDR3 sequence is CASRSSAAGQETQYF. In DNA, the CDR3 is TGTGCCAGCAGGTCAAGTGCGGCAGGGCAAGAGACCCAGTACTTC. Drawing the rest from reference TRBV28 and TRBJ2-5, the complete variable domain is DVKVTQSSRYLVKRTGEKVFLECVQDMDHENMFWYRQDPGLGLRLIYFSYDVKMKEKGDIPEGYSVSREKKERFSLILESASTNQTSMYLCASRSSAAGQETQYFGPGTRLLVL.

CDR3 nucleotide sequence: TGTGCCAGTAGTATAGAGGGCAGGGTCTCTGGGGCCAACGTCCTGACTTTC. Amino acids: CASSIEGRVSGANVLTF. The chain employs TRBV19 and TRBJ2-6; possible D gene TRBD1, 5 bases. CDR3 size: 17 residues. V lost 0 bases to trimming and J lost 0 bases, with 9 bases between them. CDR1 and CDR2 from the germline V gene are LNHDA and SQIVND (reference sequence).

This chain uses TRBV4-2 with TRBJ2-7, with TRBD2 as a possible D gene (6 bases). With 0 bases removed from V and 4 bases from J, the gap between germline ends came to 10 bases. The CDR3 extends over 14 amino acids. CDR1 LGHNA and CDR2 YNFKEQ come from the germline V gene. The CDR3 DNA reads as TGTGCCAGCAGCCAAGATCCGGAGGGATACGAGCAGTACTTC. This translates into CASSQDPEGYEQYF.

The chain has TRBV30 and TRBJ2-1; 10 bases line up with TRBD2. J was trimmed by 5 bases and V by 6 bases; bases with no gene match: 4. This CDR3 comprises 13 residues. The germline V gene has CDR1 GTSNPN and CDR2 SVGIG (reference sequence). Here the CDR3 DNA reads TGTGCCTGCAGCGGGAGGGCGGACAATGAGCAGTTCTTC. Its protein is CACSGRADNEQFF.

The genes are TRBV10-1 and TRBJ1-5; a weak D match, TRBD1 (5 bases). In germline, CDR1 is WNHNN, CDR2 SYGVQD (reference sequence). V dropped 0 bases and J dropped 0 bases, with 9 bases sitting between them. The CDR3 has 16 amino acids. The DNA for the CDR3 is TGCGCCAGCAGTGAGTCAGGGACCTATAGCAATCAGCCCCAGCATTTT. Amino acid sequence: CASSESGTYSNQPQHF.

The chain is built from TRBV10-3 and TRBJ2-7; TRBD1 matches at 7 bases. CDR3 length: 13 amino acids. The V segment lost 11 bases and the J segment 0 bases; nucleotides outside the gene matches: 7. Germline V CDR1 and CDR2: ENHRY, SYGVKD. The CDR3 spells CAARTGDSYEQYF. In DNA, the CDR3 is TGTGCCGCACGGACAGGAGACTCCTACGAGCAGTACTTC.

The chain couples TRBV5-1 to TRBJ2-5; D possibly corresponds to TRBD2 (6 bases). The CDR3 is made up of 13 amino acids. With 4 bases removed from V and 5 bases from J, the gap between germline ends came to 12 bases. Germline values: CDR1 SGHRS, CDR2 YFSETQ. The DNA for the CDR3 is TGCGCCAGCAGCCCCCGGGCGGGGGAGACCCAGTACTTC. Protein sequence: CASSPRAGETQYF.

The genes are TRBV9 and TRBJ1-4; possibly TRBD1 for D (6 bases). V was pared by 1 base and J by 8 bases, with 15 bases between. The CDR3 is made up of 15 amino acids. Per germline, CDR1 SGDLS and CDR2 YYNGEE. The CDR3 loop is CASSVYGQLDEKLFF. DNA for the CDR3: TGTGCCAGCAGCGTATACGGACAGCTCGACGAAAAACTGTTTTTT.

The chain carries TRBV7-2 and TRBJ2-7, with unresolved D. CDR3 length: 11 residues. The germline V gene has CDR1 SGHTA and CDR2 FQGNSA. V was pared by 2 bases and J by 4 bases, with 3 bases between. The CDR3 is CASSLQYEQYF. The CDR3, as DNA: TGTGCCAGCAGCTTACAATACGAGCAGTACTTC.

This chain joins TRBV30 and TRBJ2-3; unclear D gene. Trimming removed 1 base from V and 4 bases from J, with 12 bases in between. CDR3 length: 14 residues. In germline, CDR1 is GTSNPN, CDR2 SVGIG (reference sequence). The CDR3 DNA reads TGTGCCTGGAGTGATGCCCTCAAGGCAGATACGCAGTATTTT. Its protein product is CAWSDALKADTQYF.

A single count supports this clone. The chain is built from TRBV9 and TRBJ2-6; perhaps TRBD2 as D (5 bases). V shed 0 bases and J shed 0 bases, with 13 bases lying between them. Germline V gene data show CDR1 as SGDLS and CDR2 as YYNGEE. CDR3 length equals 18 residues. CDR3 DNA sequence: TGTGCCAGCAGCGTAGCTACGGGGTTAGGCTCTGGGGCCAACGTCCTGACTTTC. Protein: CASSVATGLGSGANVLTF.

The rearrangement uses TRBV2 and TRBJ1-1; D remains unclear. Germline CDR1 SNHLY, CDR2 FYNNEI. The CDR3 loop spans 11 amino acids. Trimming cost V 4 bases and J 11 bases, with 11 bases left between them. Here the CDR3 DNA reads TGTGCCAGCAGTGCTGACACTTGGGCTTTCTTT. Amino acids: CASSADTWAFF.

This clone was picked up a small number of times. V usage is TRBV18 and J usage is TRBJ2-1; 11 positions agree with TRBD2. The CDR3 runs to 16 residues. J was trimmed by 0 bases and V by 6 bases; bases with no gene match: 4. The germline CDR1 and CDR2 sequences are KGHSH and LQKENI. The CDR3, as DNA: TGTGCCAGCTCCCTAGCGGGAGGACTCTCCTACAATGAGCAGTTCTTC. Translated, it gives CASSLAGGLSYNEQFF.

This chain uses TRBV7-3 with TRBJ1-2, with 8 bases matching TRBD1. Per the germline V gene, CDR1 is SGHTA and CDR2 is FQGTGA. V lost 5 bases, J lost 7 bases, and 12 bases stayed unmatched. The CDR3 consists of 15 residues. As DNA, the CDR3 is TGTGCCAGCAGCCCCACGGCAGGGGGCGACGGTGGCTACACCTTC. Protein sequence: CASSPTAGGDGGYTF.

CDR3 loop: CATDQRDGRYEQYF. CDR3 sequence (DNA): TGTGCCACTGACCAGAGGGACGGTCGCTACGAGCAGTACTTC. The V call is TRBV6-1, the J call TRBJ2-7; either TRBD1 or TRBD2 may fit D (5 bases each). V was clipped by 10 bases and J by 3 bases, with 19 bases between them. CDR3 size: 14 residues. CDR1 is MNHNS and CDR2 is SASEGT in the germline V gene.

The chain joins TRBV11-3 to TRBJ2-1; no reliable D call. The germline V gene has CDR1 SGHNT and CDR2 YENEEA. This CDR3 is built from 15 residues. The germline V and J ends were trimmed by 0 bases and 4 bases, with 10 bases remaining between them. The CDR3 region is CASSLDEQSYNEQFF. CDR3 sequence (DNA): TGTGCCAGCAGCTTAGATGAACAGAGTTACAATGAGCAGTTCTTC.

The chain couples TRBV7-3 to TRBJ2-1, with 7 bases aligning to TRBD1. The CDR3 covers 13 residues. After removal of 5 bases from V and 12 bases from J, the junction contained 10 bases not matched to a gene. Germline CDR1 reads SGHTA; CDR2 reads FQGTGA. CDR3 region: CASSPKSRTGQFF. Here the CDR3 DNA reads TGTGCCAGCAGCCCCAAATCCCGGACAGGGCAGTTCTTC.

The V and J genes are TRBV7-2 and TRBJ1-2, with a weak D call TRBD1 (5 bases). Per germline, CDR1 SGHTA and CDR2 FQGNSA. This CDR3 has 14 amino acids. V was trimmed by 2 bases and J by 1 base, leaving 8 bases between them. The CDR3 nucleotides read TGTGCCAGCAGCTTAAACCAGGGTAACTATGGCTACACCTTC. Translating it yields CASSLNQGNYGYTF.

This clone has just a few counts. This rearrangement joins TRBV15 to TRBJ1-1; D not resolved. CDR1 and CDR2 from the germline V gene are LNHNV and YYDKDF (reference sequence). The CDR3 loop spans 17 amino acids. V was trimmed by 0 bases and J by 1 base, leaving 15 bases between them. The CDR3 spells CATSRDSFLSRNTEAFF. DNA of the CDR3: TGTGCCACCAGCAGAGATAGTTTCCTATCTCGGAACACTGAAGCTTTCTTT.